These T cell receptor beta chains were read from a single sample in a study of shared clonotypes between healthy human individuals. Assay used: immunoSEQ multiplex PCR; TCRdb lists only in-frame clones, some missing. Among 2 million to 2.5 million clones listed, roughly 95% were seen once. Sequences were obtained from naive CD4+ T cells sorted from blood. All receptors come from a man aged 18 to 29 in good health. CDR3s include the opening cysteine and the closing phenylalanine or tryptophan. A D gene is named only where the DNA matches it firmly. Clone sizes are given selectively: once, few, many, or a class where the clone is expanded.

J gene	D gene	V gene	clone size	CDR3 protein	CDR3 DNA
TRBJ2-7	.	TRBV6-5	.	CASSYGGKERQYF	TGTGCCAGCAGTTACGGGGGGAAGGAAAGGCAGTACTTC
TRBJ1-1	.	TRBV28	.	CASSLGGAGNTEAFF	TGTGCCAGCAGTTTGGGGGGTGCGGGGAACACTGAAGCTTTCTTT
TRBJ2-1	TRBD2	TRBV10-3	.	CAISWGLAGELDRNEQFF	TGTGCCATCAGTTGGGGACTAGCGGGAGAGTTAGATAGAAATGAGCAGTTCTTC
TRBJ2-2	.	TRBV6-6	.	CASSSVGAGELFF	TGTGCCAGCAGCTCCGTGGGTGCCGGGGAGCTGTTTTTT
TRBJ2-1	TRBD2	TRBV27	.	CASGPGLLYNEQFF	TGTGCCAGCGGTCCGGGACTACTGTACAATGAGCAGTTCTTC
TRBJ2-1	.	TRBV7-2	.	CASTSRTPGEQFF	TGTGCCAGCACCTCTCGGACCCCAGGCGAGCAGTTCTTC
TRBJ1-1	.	TRBV5-1	.	CASSLLSQGNTEAFF	TGCGCCAGCAGCTTGTTGTCGCAGGGGAACACTGAAGCTTTCTTT
TRBJ2-3	.	TRBV18	.	CATRLESATDTQYF	TGTGCCACGCGCCTCGAATCAGCCACAGATACGCAGTATTTT
TRBJ2-1	TRBD1	TRBV11-3	.	CASSSNNRGEQFF	TGTGCCAGCAGCTCTAATAACAGGGGCGAGCAGTTCTTC
TRBJ2-5	.	TRBV5-1	.	CARRTTAQETQYF	TGCGCCAGGAGGACGACCGCGCAAGAGACCCAGTACTTC
TRBJ1-1	.	TRBV6-5	.	CASSYSSQTFEAFF	TGTGCCAGCAGTTACTCGAGTCAGACTTTTGAAGCTTTCTTT
TRBJ1-5	TRBD1	TRBV19	.	CASTTPGTGGNQPQHF	TGTGCCAGTACGACCCCCGGGACAGGGGGCAATCAGCCCCAGCATTTT
TRBJ1-2	.	TRBV6-1	.	CASSEPVGANYGYTF	TGTGCCAGCAGTGAACCGGTAGGGGCTAACTATGGCTACACCTTC
TRBJ1-1	.	TRBV2	.	CASSEGGFTEAFF	TGTGCCAGCAGTGAGGGAGGGTTCACTGAAGCTTTCTTT
TRBJ1-4	.	TRBV30	.	CAWSGQAATNEKLFF	TGTGCCTGGAGTGGCCAGGCTGCAACTAATGAAAAACTGTTTTTT
TRBJ2-1	.	TRBV28	.	CASSLLGVTYNEQFF	TGTGCCAGCAGTTTATTGGGGGTTACCTACAATGAGCAGTTCTTC
TRBJ2-5	TRBD2	TRBV7-3	.	CASSPQPGLGPETQYF	TGTGCCAGCAGCCCGCAACCGGGACTAGGGCCAGAGACCCAGTACTTC
TRBJ2-7	.	TRBV11-2	.	CASSPYIDEQYF	TGTGCCAGCAGCCCGTACATCGACGAGCAGTACTTC
TRBJ2-5	TRBD2	TRBV10-2	.	CASIWREGNQETQYF	TGCGCCAGCATTTGGCGGGAGGGAAACCAAGAGACCCAGTACTTC
TRBJ1-1	.	TRBV11-3	.	CASSLVRQGRRTEAFF	TGTGCCAGCAGCTTAGTACGGCAGGGGCGGAGGACTGAAGCTTTCTTT
TRBJ1-1	.	TRBV19	.	CASSMSTEAFF	TGTGCCAGTAGTATGAGCACTGAAGCTTTCTTT
TRBJ2-7	.	TRBV10-3	.	CAISERPGDEQYF	TGTGCCATCAGTGAACGGCCAGGGGATGAGCAGTACTTC
TRBJ1-2	.	TRBV12-5	.	CASGLVGQNYGYTF	TGTGCTAGTGGTTTGGTAGGTCAGAACTATGGCTACACCTTC
TRBJ1-4	.	TRBV30	.	CASPGRNNEKLFF	TGTGCCTCCCCGGGACGGAATAATGAAAAACTGTTTTTT
TRBJ2-2	.	TRBV5-4	.	CSAGNTGELFF	TGCTCGGCAGGGAACACCGGGGAGCTGTTTTTT
TRBJ1-2	.	TRBV6-6	.	CASSYDGVYGYTF	TGTGCCAGCAGTTATGACGGAGTCTATGGCTACACCTTC
TRBJ2-7	TRBD2	TRBV28	.	CASSLSASGNSYEQYF	TGTGCCAGCTCCCTTTCGGCTAGCGGTAACTCCTACGAGCAGTACTTC
TRBJ2-6	TRBD2	TRBV7-2	.	CASSYTSGVTGANVLTF	TGTGCCAGCAGCTATACTAGCGGAGTAACTGGGGCCAACGTCCTGACTTTC
TRBJ2-7	.	TRBV19	.	CASSNRGLSTYEQYF	TGTGCCAGTAGTAATAGGGGACTTTCTACCTACGAGCAGTACTTC
TRBJ2-3	.	TRBV6-5	once	CASSMLQPSTDTQYF	TGTGCCAGCAGTATGCTACAGCCTAGCACAGATACGCAGTATTTT
TRBJ1-6	TRBD1	TRBV7-2	.	CASSPDRVSPLHF	TGTGCCAGCAGCCCGGACAGGGTGTCGCCCCTCCACTTT